Each of the 26 T cell receptor beta chains below was sequenced from the same sample in a study of post-analysis software for immune sequencing data. Study-wide results and caveats: A handful of TRBV segments were significantly more frequent in patients than in controls. TRBV5-6, TRBV5-1 and TRBV20-1 were among these segments.

Their specific antigens are unknown. Unique molecular identifiers were built into the TCR beta cDNA libraries. TCRdb analysed the PCR reads with MiXCR anew, one entry per CDR3 protein. The top ten hold 7.6% of the sample, which has 350,000 to 450,000 distinct CDR3 sequences, approximately 39% seen once. The sample was blood. The receptors here all came from a girl aged 2 to 10 with multiple sclerosis.

This clonotype was observed a few times. The chain carries TRBV12-3 or TRBV12-4 and TRBJ2-7, with 8 bases fitting TRBD1. The CDR3 runs 14 residues. The junction had 6 bases not matched to a gene; V was cut back by 4 bases and J by 4 bases. The CDR3 spells CASSWTGTDYEQYF. The CDR3, as DNA: TGTGCCAGCAGTTGGACAGGGACAGATTACGAGCAGTACTTC.

This chain links TRBV12-3 or TRBV12-4 with TRBJ1-5; weak D call: TRBD1 (6 bases). V was clipped by 6 bases and J by 7 bases, with 16 bases between them. The CDR3 is 14 amino acids. CDR3 nucleotides: TGTGCCAGCAGCCCCGGACAGAAGAGACAGCCCCAGCATTTT. Translating gives CASSPGQKRQPQHF.

In its sample, this clonotype was seen a few times. The CDR3 sequence is CSAQQVLNTEAFF. The CDR3 nucleotides read TGCAGCGCCCAACAGGTCCTGAACACTGAAGCTTTCTTT. This chain links TRBV29-1 with TRBJ1-1; D may be TRBD1 (5 bases). Per germline, CDR1 SQVTM and CDR2 ANQGSEA. There are 13 residues in the CDR3. V shed 7 bases and J shed 0 bases, with 12 bases lying between them. The whole variable domain, remainder taken from reference TRBV29-1 and TRBJ1-1, is SAVISQKPSRDICQRGTSLTIQCQVDSQVTMMFWYRQQPGQSLTLIATANQGSEATYESGFVIDKFPISRPNLTFSTLTVSNMSPEDSSIYLCSAQQVLNTEAFFGQGTRLTVV.

This clonotype was detected a few times. The CDR3 DNA reads TGTGCCAGCAGTGGAGGGCCGGGACTGGGGGCCAACGTCCTGACTTTC. It specifies CASSGGPGLGANVLTF. This rearrangement joins TRBV6-1 to TRBJ2-6; TRBD2 might be the D (6 bases). The germline V and J ends were trimmed by 4 bases and 4 bases, with 14 bases remaining between them. Germline CDR1 reads MNHNS; CDR2 reads SASEGT. The CDR3 spans 16 residues.

This clonotype came up a few times. One junction end disagrees with the germline gene, perhaps due to a read error. The chain carries TRBV20-1 and TRBJ2-4, with TRBD1 matching over 8 bases. The DNA end favors TRBJ2-7, so the J call may be wrong. The CDR3 length is 16 residues. Germline V lookup: CDR1 DFQATT, CDR2 SNEGSKA (reference sequence). DNA of the CDR3: TGTAGTGCCGACGACGGGGTACAGGGGGATTCCTACGAGCAGTACTTC. Protein: CSADDGVQGDSYEQYF.

The gene calls are TRBV2 and TRBJ2-3, with D perhaps matching TRBD1 or TRBD2 (6 bases each). Per germline, CDR1 SNHLY and CDR2 FYNNEI. CDR3 length: 15 amino acids. Trimming left V 6 bases short and J 5 bases short, with 18 bases between. Here the CDR3 reads CASREGHSYQDTQYF. Here the CDR3 DNA reads TGTGCCAGCAGGGAGGGACACAGCTACCAAGATACGCAGTATTTT.

A few counts support this clonotype. The rearrangement uses TRBV4-1 and TRBJ1-2; D not resolved. The V end lost 1 base, the J end lost 4 bases, and 13 bases lay between the germline ends. The germline gives CDR1 MGHRA, CDR2 YSYEKL. The CDR3 extends over 15 amino acids. The CDR3 is CASSQVSGSTYGYTF. The CDR3 bases are TGCGCCAGCAGCCAAGTCTCTGGCAGTACCTATGGCTACACCTTC.

In the case of this clonotype: Since the CDR3 does not end with the conserved phenylalanine or tryptophan, this likely comes from a read error. This chain links TRBV9 with TRBJ2-2; D uncertain. Deletions cut 6 bases from V and 8 bases from J, with 8 bases between. This CDR3 spans 11 amino acids. Germline V gene lookup returns CDR1 SGDLS and CDR2 YYNGEE. CDR3 amino acids: CASTTYGELFV. The CDR3 DNA reads as TGTGCCAGCACCACTTATGGGGAGCTGTTTGTT.

The sample holds a few counts of this clonotype. The chain joins TRBV12-3 or TRBV12-4 to TRBJ1-1; no firm D call. V was pared by 5 bases and J by 5 bases, with 12 bases between. The CDR3 extends over 13 amino acids. CDR3 in DNA: TGTGCCAGCAGTCCCCCGTCGGGGACTGAAGCTTTCTTT. Translating it yields CASSPPSGTEAFF.

The CDR3, as DNA: TGTGCCAGCAGTTTAGTGGGGGTAAGGGGCAAGCAGTACTTC. It encodes CASSLVGVRGKQYF. The chain joins TRBV28 to TRBJ2-7, with D possibly being TRBD1 or TRBD2 (5 bases each). The CDR3 has 14 residues. Trimming left V 2 bases short and J 8 bases short, with 16 bases between. Per the germline V gene, CDR1 is MDHEN and CDR2 is SYDVKM.

This clonotype turned up a few times. The chain combines TRBV6-5 with TRBJ2-1; D is unclear. V lost 4 bases and J lost 1, with 8 bases in between. This CDR3 comprises 14 residues. Germline CDR1 MNHEY, CDR2 SVGAGI. The CDR3 sequence: CASSSRGSYNEQFF. The CDR3 nucleotides are TGTGCCAGCAGTTCCAGAGGTTCCTACAATGAGCAGTTCTTC.

The chain has TRBV6-1 and TRBJ1-5; D not certain. Germline values: CDR1 MNHNS, CDR2 SASEGT. The V end was cut by 7 bases, the J end by 2 bases, with 15 bases between. The CDR3 runs to 15 residues. CDR3 in DNA: TGTGCCAGCACCCCGGGCCCTAGGGGCAATCAGCCCCAGCATTTT. This codes for CASTPGPRGNQPQHF.

This clonotype was found a few times. The V and J genes are TRBV11-2 and TRBJ2-5, with 11 bases matching TRBD1. Germline V gene data show CDR1 as SGHAT and CDR2 as FQNNGV. The V segment lost 5 bases and the J segment 4 bases; nucleotides outside the gene matches: 6. This CDR3 has 15 amino acids. Written as DNA, the CDR3 is TGTGCCAGCAGCCTCTCCGGGACAGGGGGAGAGACCCAGTACTTC. Protein product: CASSLSGTGGETQYF.

This sequence joins TRBV28 and TRBJ2-2, with a weak D call TRBD1 (5 bases). CDR1 MDHEN and CDR2 SYDVKM come from the germline V gene. Trimming shortened V by 5 bases and J by 3 bases, and 16 bases separated the two germline ends. The CDR3 extends over 16 amino acids. CDR3 protein: CASSPPGIVDTGELFF. For the CDR3, the DNA is TGTGCCAGCAGTCCTCCAGGGATCGTCGACACCGGGGAGCTGTTTTTT.

This clonotype came up a few times. In nucleotides, the CDR3 is TGTGCCACCGGAGACAGCAATAACTATGGCTACACCTTC. This encodes CATGDSNNYGYTF. The chain couples TRBV15 to TRBJ1-2; D may be TRBD1 (5 bases). Germline CDR1 and CDR2: LNHNV and YYDKDF (reference sequence). The ends were cut back, 8 bases at V and 1 base at J, with 11 bases in the middle. The CDR3 extends over 13 amino acids.

The genes are TRBV12-3 or TRBV12-4 and TRBJ2-5; no reliable D call. Trimming cost V 6 bases and J 5 bases, with 19 bases left between them. The CDR3 is made up of 15 amino acids. The CDR3 coding sequence is TGTGCCAGCAGCCCCCCTTCCGCCGGGTGGGAGACCCAGTACTTC. As protein: CASSPPSAGWETQYF.

This clonotype was counted a few times. The chain has TRBV25-1 and TRBJ1-2, with TRBD1 matching over 7 bases. CDR1 is MGHDK and CDR2 is SYGVNS in the germline V gene. This CDR3 has 13 amino acids. Trimming at V came to 4 bases and at J to 7 bases, leaving 6 bases not matched to a gene. CDR3 DNA: TGTGCCAGCAGTGTGACAGGGCGGCTTGGCTACACCTTC. Translating it yields CASSVTGRLGYTF.

With regard to this clonotype: The conserved phenylalanine or tryptophan normally closing the CDR3 is absent here, so this likely arose from a read error. J is TRBJ2-7 and V is TRBV29-1; D is undetermined. Trimming removed 4 bases from V and 4 bases from J, with 17 bases in between. Germline CDR1 and CDR2: SQVTM and ANQGSEA. The CDR3 is made up of 14 amino acids. The CDR3, as DNA: TGCAGCGTTGTCCCTCGGAACAGACCTTACGAGCAGTACTGC. Amino acids: CSVVPRNRPYEQYC.

This clonotype has just a few counts. The chain uses TRBV29-1 and TRBJ2-4, with D perhaps being TRBD1 or TRBD2 (5 bases each). The germline V and J ends were trimmed by 6 bases and 13 bases, with 25 bases remaining between them. Germline values: CDR1 SQVTM, CDR2 ANQGSEA. The CDR3 covers 14 residues. The CDR3 bases are TGCAGCGTCCACACCTCAGGGCCCGCTGGGGAGCAGTACTTC. Translation gives CSVHTSGPAGEQYF.

The sample holds a few counts of this clonotype. This chain connects TRBV12-3 or TRBV12-4 to TRBJ1-4; perhaps TRBD1 as D (6 bases). The CDR3 extends over 16 amino acids. Trimming removed 5 bases at V and 4 bases at J, with 17 bases between. The DNA for the CDR3 is TGTGCCAGCAGTCCGAGCAGGGGATGGTATAATGAAAAACTGTTTTTT. Its protein product is CASSPSRGWYNEKLFF.

This clonotype was detected a few times. The chain is built from TRBV29-1 and TRBJ2-3; weak D call: TRBD2 (6 bases). CDR1 is SQVTM, CDR2 ANQGSEA, per germline. V lost 7 bases, J lost 0 bases, and 14 bases lay in between. The CDR3 runs 14 residues. This CDR3 reads CSAGGSTSTDTQYF. The CDR3 nucleotides read TGCAGCGCTGGAGGGAGTACTAGCACAGATACGCAGTATTTT.

In its sample, this clonotype was seen a few times. This chain links TRBV5-4 with TRBJ2-1; weak D call: TRBD1 (6 bases). The V and J ends lost 7 bases and 8 bases respectively, with 16 bases between them. Looked up from germline, CDR1 is SGHNT and CDR2 is YYREEE (reference sequence). There are 13 residues in the CDR3. CDR3 in DNA: TGTGCCAGCGCGAAGGGGGTTGGCTATGAGCAGTTCTTC. It translates to CASAKGVGYEQFF.

The chain has TRBV3-1 and TRBJ2-1; the D gene is possibly TRBD2 (6 bases). CDR3 length equals 18 residues. Trimming removed 3 bases from V and 4 bases from J, with 22 bases in between. CDR1 and CDR2 from the germline V gene are LGHDT and YNNKEL (reference sequence). CDR3 sequence reads: CASSHDLIGAEGYNEQFF. The CDR3 coding sequence is TGTGCCAGCAGCCATGATTTAATAGGGGCGGAGGGGTACAATGAGCAGTTCTTC.

In its sample, this clonotype was seen a few times. The chain carries TRBV12-3 or TRBV12-4 and TRBJ2-6, with TRBD1 identical over 7 bases. The CDR3 runs to 21 residues. Trimming at V came to 7 bases and at J to 0 bases, leaving 21 bases not matched to a gene. The CDR3 loop reads CASTPRGQKDGRTSGANVLTF. The DNA of the CDR3 is TGTGCCAGCACCCCGAGGGGGCAGAAGGACGGTAGGACCTCTGGGGCCAACGTCCTGACTTTC.

This clonotype turned up a few times. The gene calls are TRBV7-2 and TRBJ2-5; 7 bases line up with TRBD1. CDR1 and CDR2 (germline): SGHTA, FQGNSA. The V gene end was trimmed by 5 bases and the J gene end by 1 base; junction bases not matched to a gene: 10. The CDR3 contains 16 residues. For the CDR3, the DNA is TGTGCCAGCAGCCAAGCGGCAGGGACAGCCCAAGAGACCCAGTACTTC. It yields the protein CASSQAAGTAQETQYF.

This chain uses TRBV6-5 with TRBJ1-1; 11 nucleotides align to TRBD1. V trimming: 0 bases; J trimming: 3 bases; junction bases outside the gene matches: 6. CDR1 and CDR2 (germline): MNHEY, SVGAGI. This CDR3 is built from 17 residues. The CDR3 is CASSYSGDRGMYTEAFF. CDR3 nucleotide sequence: TGTGCCAGCAGTTACTCAGGGGACAGGGGGATGTACACTGAAGCTTTCTTT.